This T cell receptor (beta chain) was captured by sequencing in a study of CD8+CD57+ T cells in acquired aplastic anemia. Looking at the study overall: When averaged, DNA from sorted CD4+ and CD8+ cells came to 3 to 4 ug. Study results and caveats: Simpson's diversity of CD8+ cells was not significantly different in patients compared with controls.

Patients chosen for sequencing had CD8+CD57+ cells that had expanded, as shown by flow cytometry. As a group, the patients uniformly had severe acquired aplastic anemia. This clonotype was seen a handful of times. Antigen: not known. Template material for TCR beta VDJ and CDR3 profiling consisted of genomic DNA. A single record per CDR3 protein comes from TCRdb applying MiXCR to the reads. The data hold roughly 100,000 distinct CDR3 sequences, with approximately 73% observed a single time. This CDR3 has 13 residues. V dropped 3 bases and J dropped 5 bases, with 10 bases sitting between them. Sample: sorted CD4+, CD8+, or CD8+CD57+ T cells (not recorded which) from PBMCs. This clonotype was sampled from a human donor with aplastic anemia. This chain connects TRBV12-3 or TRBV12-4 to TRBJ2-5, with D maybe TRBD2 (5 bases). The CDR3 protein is CASSLRASETQYF. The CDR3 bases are TGTGCCAGCAGTTTGCGGGCCAGTGAGACCCAGTACTTC.